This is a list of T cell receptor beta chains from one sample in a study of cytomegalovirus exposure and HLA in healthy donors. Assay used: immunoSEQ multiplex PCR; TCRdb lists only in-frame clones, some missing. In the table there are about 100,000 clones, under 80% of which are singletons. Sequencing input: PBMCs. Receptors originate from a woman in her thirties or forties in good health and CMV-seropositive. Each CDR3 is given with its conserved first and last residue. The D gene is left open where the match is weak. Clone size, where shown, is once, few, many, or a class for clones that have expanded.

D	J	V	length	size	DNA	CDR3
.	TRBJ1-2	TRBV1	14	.	TGCACCAGCAGCCACCCGGAGAAGGAGGTTGGCTACACCTTC	CTSSHPEKEVGYTF
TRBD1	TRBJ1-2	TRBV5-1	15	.	TGCGCCAGCCAACCTACCGGGACAGGGTTCGATGGCTACACCTTC	CASQPTGTGFDGYTF
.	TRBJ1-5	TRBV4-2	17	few	TGTGCCAGCAGCCTAGGCGGGTCCCTTGATAGCAATCAGCCCCAGCATTTT	CASSLGGSLDSNQPQHF
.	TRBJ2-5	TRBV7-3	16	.	TGTGCCAGCAGCTTAGGTCCCGCGGGGGCAGGGGAGACCCAGTACTTC	CASSLGPAGAGETQYF
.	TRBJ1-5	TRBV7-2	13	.	TGTGCCAGCAGCCCTACTAGGGGGCAGCCCCAGCATTTT	CASSPTRGQPQHF
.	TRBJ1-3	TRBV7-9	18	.	TGTGCCAGCAGCCTTGGGGGGAGGGGCTATGAGACTGGAAACACCATATATTTT	CASSLGGRGYETGNTIYF
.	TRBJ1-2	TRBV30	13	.	TGTGCCTGGACCAAGGCAGGTGCGAAGAGCTACACCTTC	CAWTKAGAKSYTF
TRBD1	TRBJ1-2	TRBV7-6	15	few	TGTGCCAGCAGCTCACAGGGGTCGGGTAACTATGGCTACACCTTC	CASSSQGSGNYGYTF
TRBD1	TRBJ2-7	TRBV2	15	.	TGTGCCAGCAGCCCGGGACAGTTCTTCACCTACGAGCAGTACTTC	CASSPGQFFTYEQYF
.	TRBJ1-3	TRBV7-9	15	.	TGTGCCAGCAGCTTAGACGGCCGGCGGGGAAACACCATATATTTT	CASSLDGRRGNTIYF
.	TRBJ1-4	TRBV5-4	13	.	TGTGCCAGCAGCTTGCCCAATAATGAAAAACTGTTTTTT	CASSLPNNEKLFF
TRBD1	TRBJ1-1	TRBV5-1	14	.	TGCGCCAGCACCCGGGACAGTCTCACCACTGAAGCTTTCTTT	CASTRDSLTTEAFF
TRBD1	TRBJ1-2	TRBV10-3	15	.	TGTGCCATCAGTGAAGGCGGGGGACAGGGCTATGGCTACACCTTC	CAISEGGGQGYGYTF
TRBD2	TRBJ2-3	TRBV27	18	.	TGTGCCAGCAGTTTAAAGCCAGCGGGGGGGCGGAGCACAGATACGCAGTATTTT	CASSLKPAGGRSTDTQYF
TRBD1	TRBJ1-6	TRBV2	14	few	TGTGCCAGCAGTTGGGGGACAGGGAATTTACCCCTCCACTTT	CASSWGTGNLPLHF
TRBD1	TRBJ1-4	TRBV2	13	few	TGTGCCAGCATCCGGACAGGAAGTGAAAAACTGTTTTTT	CASIRTGSEKLFF
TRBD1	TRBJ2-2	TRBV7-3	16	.	TGTGCCAGCAGCCCCGGTGGGACAGGGGTTACCGGGGAGCTGTTTTTT	CASSPGGTGVTGELFF
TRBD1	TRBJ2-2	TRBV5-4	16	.	TGTGCCAGCAGCCATGCCGGGACAGCAAACACCGGGGAGCTGTTTTTT	CASSHAGTANTGELFF
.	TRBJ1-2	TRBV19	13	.	TGTGCCAGCGCACAGGGTTTTAGCTATGGCTACACCTTC	CASAQGFSYGYTF
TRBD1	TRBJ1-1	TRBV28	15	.	TGTGCCAGCATCACGACAGGGTCGGCGAACACTGAAGCTTTCTTT	CASITTGSANTEAFF
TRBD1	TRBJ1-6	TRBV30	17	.	TGTGCCTGGAGACGAGGCAGGGGGCTATCCTATAATTCACCCCTCCACTTT	CAWRRGRGLSYNSPLHF
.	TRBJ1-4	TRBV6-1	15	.	TGTGCCAGCAGTGAAGCAGGGGGAACTAATGAAAAACTGTCTTTT	CASSEAGGTNEKLSF